This T cell receptor (beta chain) was sequenced for a study of regulatory T cells in long-lasting Graves disease. Points from the study as a whole: Persistent Graves' patients possessed reduced TCR diversity relative to recently diagnosed ones.

With iRepertoire HTBI primers and Arm-PCR of CDR3 regions, TCR beta libraries were built. Original methodology: Identified segments across samples numbered approximately 60 TRBV and around 13 TRBJ. TCRdb fed the multiplex PCR reads into MiXCR, producing one record per CDR3 protein. For this entry, the V and J calls and clone size follow TCRdb and not the study's own pipeline. The sample consists of over 500,000 distinct CDR3 sequences, approximately 16% of them appearing once. Documented time point: newly diagnosed GD, antithyroid drugs for less than 3 months. The TCR library was made from RNA extracted from PBMCs. Per American Thyroid Association guidelines, Graves' disease was diagnosed. As to this clonotype: Antigen: not known.

CDR3 length equals 14 residues. Germline lookup yields CDR1 MNHEY and CDR2 SMNVEV (reference sequence). Trimming shortened V by 8 bases and J by 1 base, and 14 bases separated the two germline ends. The data were also submitted as part of a second study, on T cells in Graves' hyperthyroidism and ophthalmopathy. According to that study: Primed by the HTBI set, a first-round RT-PCR was run on the TCR CDR3.

The clonotype was recovered from a man in his late teens or twenties with Graves disease. The specimen was peripheral blood mononuclear cells (PBMCs), collected at new diagnosis, from a patient treated with antithyroid drugs. The rearrangement links TRBV27 to TRBJ1-1; D uncertain. The DNA of the CDR3 is TGTGCCAGCGCCTTCGGTACGGGGAACACTGAAGCTTTCTTT. It specifies CASAFGTGNTEAFF.